Shown below are 30 T cell receptor beta chains from a single sample sequenced in a study of T cells in narcolepsy (dated by TCRdb to the late 2010s). The method was the immunoSEQ multiplex PCR assay. TCRdb carries this immuneACCESS record with in-frame sequences only. Its versions omit some clonotypes, under half of them owing to an unresolved V gene in the studies checked, with the rest unexplained. Counted in this sample were around 30,000 clones; 80% to 85% of them appeared once. Of the sample, about 2.5% falls within the top ten clones. The specimen was CD45RA- memory CD4+ T cells from PBMCs. Read against the paper, the sample's cell subset or site label means: memory T cells sorted ex vivo from peripheral blood. The receptors come from a human donor with narcolepsy.

V and J are TRBV7-3 and TRBJ2-2; D possibly matches TRBD1 or TRBD2 (5 bases each). The CDR3 length is 14 residues. Germline CDR1 and CDR2: SGHTA and FQGTGA. Trimming shortened V by 2 bases and J by 4 bases, and 8 bases separated the two germline ends. The CDR3 DNA follows: TGTGCCAGCAGCTTATCAGGGACCACCGGGGAGCTGTTTTTT. The encoded protein is CASSLSGTTGELFF.

J is TRBJ2-3 and V is TRBV9; TRBD2 is a possible D gene (5 bases). The ends were cut back, 6 bases at V and 2 bases at J, with 16 bases in the middle. The CDR3 is made up of 15 amino acids. Per the germline V gene, CDR1 is SGDLS and CDR2 is YYNGEE. The CDR3 region is CASTEFERSTDTQYF. CDR3 sequence (DNA): TGTGCCAGCACCGAATTTGAGCGGTCCACAGATACGCAGTATTTT.

The chain employs TRBV9 and TRBJ2-1, with TRBD1 identical over 8 bases. The CDR3 is 14 residues long. The J segment lost 6 bases and the V segment lost 1 base, leaving 3 bases of the junction unmatched. In germline, CDR1 is SGDLS, CDR2 YYNGEE. CDR3 residues: CASSVLGQANEQFF. The CDR3 nucleotides read TGTGCCAGCAGCGTATTGGGACAGGCCAATGAGCAGTTCTTC.

DNA of the CDR3: TGTGCCAGTAGGAGCGGGGGCACAGATACGCAGTATTTT. As protein: CASRSGGTDTQYF. V gene TRBV19 combines with J gene TRBJ2-3; 7 positions match TRBD2. After removal of 6 bases from V and 1 base from J, the junction contained 1 base not matched to a gene. This CDR3 has 13 amino acids. The V gene's germline CDR1 is LNHDA and CDR2 SQIVND (reference sequence).

J is TRBJ1-1 and V is TRBV30, with 7 positions matching TRBD1. The CDR3 is 16 residues long. The J segment lost 4 bases and the V segment lost 3 bases, leaving 14 bases of the junction unmatched. Germline V gene sequence: CDR1 GTSNPN, CDR2 SVGIG (reference sequence). The CDR3 is CAWSVGNRGGGTEAFF. CDR3 sequence (DNA): TGTGCCTGGAGCGTAGGGAACAGGGGCGGGGGCACTGAAGCTTTCTTT.

This chain links TRBV27 with TRBJ1-6, with unresolved D. V lost 2 bases and J lost 8, with 16 bases in between. The CDR3 runs to 16 residues. From germline, CDR1 is MNHEY and CDR2 SMNVEV (reference sequence). The CDR3 loop is CASSLGRPETDSPLHF. DNA for the CDR3: TGTGCCAGCAGTTTAGGGAGACCTGAAACGGATTCACCCCTCCACTTT.

The table lists this clone with a few counts. The rearrangement joins TRBV27 to TRBJ1-1, with D unclear. The CDR3 covers 13 residues. Germline CDR1 and CDR2: MNHEY and SMNVEV (reference sequence). V was shortened by 5 bases and J by 3 bases, with 10 bases between the two germline ends. CDR3 sequence reads: CASSNPRDTEAFF. CDR3 nucleotides: TGTGCCAGCAGTAACCCACGGGACACTGAAGCTTTCTTT.

This clone has just one count. The chain couples TRBV19 to TRBJ1-5; TRBD1 agrees at 10 bases. The V and J ends lost 10 bases and 4 bases, in that order; junction bases with no gene match: 7. The V gene's germline CDR1 is LNHDA and CDR2 SQIVND (reference sequence). The CDR3 runs 14 residues. The CDR3 nucleotides are TGTGCCATTTCAGACAGGGGGCGAAATCAGCCCCAGCATTTT. Its translation: CAISDRGRNQPQHF.

DNA of the CDR3: TGTGCCAGCAGCGTAGCAAAAGGGAAGGAGACCCAGTACTTC. It yields the protein CASSVAKGKETQYF. The V gene is TRBV9, the J gene TRBJ2-5, with D uncertain. The CDR3 is 14 amino acids. CDR1 SGDLS and CDR2 YYNGEE come from the germline V gene. V dropped 0 bases and J dropped 5 bases, with 11 bases sitting between them.

This chain connects TRBV19 to TRBJ2-2, with D possibly matching TRBD2 (6 bases). Deletions cut 8 bases from V and 5 bases from J, with 12 bases between. The CDR3 is made up of 13 amino acids. Germline V gene lookup returns CDR1 LNHDA and CDR2 SQIVND (reference sequence). The chain's CDR3 is CASGGLGTGELFF. The CDR3 DNA sequence: TGTGCCAGTGGGGGACTTGGTACCGGGGAGCTGTTTTTT.

V gene TRBV2 combines with J gene TRBJ2-3; 10 bases line up with TRBD2. Germline V gene data show CDR1 as SNHLY and CDR2 as FYNNEI. V trimming: 6 bases; J trimming: 0 bases; junction bases outside the gene matches: 9. The CDR3 has 17 residues. DNA of the CDR3: TGTGCCAGCAGAGTGGGACTAGCGCCAGTTAGCACAGATACGCAGTATTTT. Amino acid sequence: CASRVGLAPVSTDTQYF.

The chain uses TRBV6-1 and TRBJ1-3, with 8 positions matching TRBD1. Germline V gene sequence: CDR1 MNHNS, CDR2 SASEGT. V lost 0 bases, J lost 4 bases, and 2 bases stayed unmatched. The CDR3 length is 15 residues. The CDR3 spells CASSEAQGVGNTIYF. The DNA of the CDR3 is TGTGCCAGCAGTGAAGCACAGGGGGTAGGAAACACCATATATTTT.

V is TRBV29-1 and J is TRBJ2-1; no firm D call. Germline-derived CDR1 and CDR2 are SQVTM and ANQGSEA. The CDR3 consists of 10 residues. The V and J ends lost 5 bases and 8 bases respectively, with 7 bases between them. In DNA form, the CDR3 reads TGCAGCGTTTCTGAAGATGAGCAGTTCTTC. Translating gives CSVSEDEQFF.

This clone appeared once. The chain links TRBV5-4 to TRBJ2-5; the D is unclear. Trimming took off 1 base at V and 2 bases at J, with 9 bases between the two ends. CDR1 is SGHNT, CDR2 YYREEE, per germline (reference sequence). CDR3 length: 14 residues. The CDR3 DNA follows: TGTGCCAGCAGCTTGAGGGTGGGTCAAGAGACCCAGTACTTC. This codes for CASSLRVGQETQYF.

The gene calls are TRBV2 and TRBJ1-1; TRBD1 is a possible D gene (5 bases). The CDR3 loop spans 16 amino acids. The V gene lost 4 bases and the J gene lost 5 bases, with 20 bases spanning the gap. The germline V gene has CDR1 SNHLY and CDR2 FYNNEI. The CDR3 DNA sequence: TGTGCCAGCAGTGGACCTGGTACCGGGGCTATGACTGAAGCTTTCTTT. It yields the protein CASSGPGTGAMTEAFF.

This clone was observed once. The chain joins TRBV7-9 to TRBJ2-3; D may be TRBD2 (5 bases). The CDR3 contains 15 residues. V lost 0 bases to trimming and J lost 5 bases, with 12 bases between them. CDR1 is SEHNR and CDR2 is FQNEAQ in the germline V gene (reference sequence). The CDR3 is CASSLARAIGDTQYF. The CDR3 DNA follows: TGTGCCAGCAGCTTAGCGAGGGCAATCGGAGATACGCAGTATTTT.

The chain joins TRBV27 to TRBJ2-5; 13 bases agree with TRBD2. In germline, CDR1 is MNHEY, CDR2 SMNVEV (reference sequence). The CDR3 totals 19 residues. V lost 5 bases to trimming and J lost 4 bases; unmatched junction nucleotides: 16. The CDR3: CASSPLRGTSGVGLETQYF. In nucleotides, the CDR3 is TGTGCCAGCAGTCCACTCCGGGGGACTAGCGGGGTGGGGTTAGAGACCCAGTACTTC.

This chain joins TRBV5-4 and TRBJ1-2; TRBD1 matches 8 bases. V trimming: 4 bases; J trimming: 4 bases; junction bases outside the gene matches: 9. The CDR3 is 15 amino acids. Germline V gives CDR1 SGHNT, CDR2 YYREEE (reference sequence). CDR3 sequence (DNA): TGTGCCAGCAGCCCAACGGGACAGGCTATCTATGGCTACACCTTC. This encodes CASSPTGQAIYGYTF.

V usage is TRBV5-1 and J usage is TRBJ1-1, with 7 nucleotides matching TRBD1. V lost 4 bases and J lost 6; bases outside the gene matches: 15. The V gene's germline CDR1 is SGHRS and CDR2 YFSETQ. CDR3 size: 16 residues. The CDR3 loop reads CASSIRQGNLSPEAFF. For the CDR3, the DNA is TGCGCCAGCAGCATACGACAGGGCAACCTATCCCCTGAAGCTTTCTTT.

Only one count was recorded for this clone. One end of the junction is discordant with germline, which a read error may explain. The chain is built from TRBV13 and TRBJ1-1; D remains unclear. The length of the CDR3 is 14 residues. Per the germline V gene, CDR1 is PRHDT and CDR2 is FYEKMQ (reference sequence). CDR3 coding DNA: TGTGCCAGCAGCCCCAACGGTGGCCGCACTAAAGCTTCCTTT. This codes for CASSPNGGRTKASF.

This chain links TRBV19 with TRBJ1-2; the D gene is possibly TRBD1 (5 bases). The CDR3 has 17 residues. CDR1 is LNHDA, CDR2 SQIVND, per germline (reference sequence). V lost 4 bases and J 0 bases, leaving 18 bases between the germline ends. The DNA of the CDR3 is TGTGCCAGTAGTACCCCACGGGGGAGAATATCTAACTATGGCTACACCTTC. The encoded protein is CASSTPRGRISNYGYTF.

The chain links TRBV30 to TRBJ2-2; D might be TRBD2 (6 bases). The CDR3 contains 13 residues. With 7 bases removed from V and 6 bases from J, the gap between germline ends came to 15 bases. From germline, CDR1 is GTSNPN and CDR2 SVGIG (reference sequence). DNA for the CDR3: TGTGCCTATCCGGTTCGGGGGTCCGGGGAGCTGTTTTTT. Amino acid sequence: CAYPVRGSGELFF. Full variable domain (remainder filled in from reference TRBV30 and TRBJ2-2): SQTIHQWPATLVQPVGSPLSLECTVEGTSNPNLYWYRQAAGRGLQLLFYSVGIGQISSEVPQNLSASRPQDRQFILSSKKLLLSDSGFYLCAYPVRGSGELFFGEGSRLTVL.

The rearrangement uses TRBV5-1 and TRBJ2-7, with a weak D call TRBD1 (6 bases). The ends were cut back, 2 bases at V and 0 bases at J, with 9 bases in the middle. Germline CDR1 and CDR2: SGHRS and YFSETQ. This CDR3 is 14 amino acids long. Written as DNA, the CDR3 is TGCGCCAGCAGCTTACAGGGCCCCTCCTACGAGCAGTACTTC. Its translation is CASSLQGPSYEQYF.

The chain couples TRBV27 to TRBJ1-2; TRBD1 is a possible D gene (5 bases). CDR1 and CDR2 from the germline V gene are MNHEY and SMNVEV (reference sequence). The CDR3 consists of 16 residues. V was trimmed by 7 bases and J by 4 bases, leaving 22 bases between them. CDR3 nucleotides: TGTGCCAGCATCCAGCGGTGGAGGGGTCAAGGCTATGGCTACACCTTC. Translated, it gives CASIQRWRGQGYGYTF.

This clone was recorded once. The V and J genes are TRBV27 and TRBJ2-5, with D tentatively TRBD2 (7 bases). V lost 5 bases, J lost 4 bases, and 14 bases lay in between. CDR1 MNHEY and CDR2 SMNVEV come from the germline V gene (reference sequence). This CDR3 is built from 14 residues. CDR3 residues: CASSPSRGGETQYF. CDR3 coding DNA: TGTGCCAGCAGTCCCAGTAGGGGGGGAGAGACCCAGTACTTC.

The gene calls are TRBV19 and TRBJ1-1; 8 bases are a match to TRBD1. Germline loops: CDR1 LNHDA, CDR2 SQIVND (reference sequence). CDR3 length: 16 amino acids. The V segment lost 7 bases and the J segment 5 bases; nucleotides outside the gene matches: 15. CDR3 in amino acids: CASKHRNRGGSTEAFF. The CDR3 DNA reads TGTGCCAGTAAGCATCGGAACAGGGGGGGATCTACTGAAGCTTTCTTT.

The chain has TRBV7-3 and TRBJ2-5, with D perhaps matching TRBD1 or TRBD2 (5 bases each). CDR3 length: 14 amino acids. CDR1 SGHTA and CDR2 FQGTGA come from the germline V gene. V lost 5 bases, J lost 7 bases, and 17 bases lay in between. CDR3 sequence reads: CASSPGQSRGTQYF. CDR3 DNA sequence: TGTGCCAGCAGCCCTGGTCAATCGAGGGGGACCCAGTACTTC.

This chain's CDR3 is CASSTTGFNNSPLHF. In DNA form, the CDR3 reads TGCGCCAGCAGCACAACAGGGTTCAATAATTCACCCCTCCACTTT. V and J are TRBV5-1 and TRBJ1-6; possibly TRBD1 for D (6 bases). Germline V gene sequence: CDR1 SGHRS, CDR2 YFSETQ. The CDR3 consists of 15 residues. Trimming left V 4 bases short and J 5 bases short, with 13 bases between.

The chain carries TRBV11-1 and TRBJ1-6, with D maybe TRBD1 (5 bases). The CDR3 is 17 amino acids. Trimming cost V 2 bases and J 0 bases, with 11 bases left between them. Germline-derived CDR1 and CDR2 are SGHAT and FQDESV (reference sequence). The chain's CDR3 is CASSLSQGSSYNSPLHF. For the CDR3, the DNA is TGTGCCAGCAGCTTATCGCAGGGAAGCTCCTATAATTCACCCCTCCACTTT.

This chain links TRBV7-8 with TRBJ1-3; maybe TRBD1 (6 bases). V dropped 2 bases and J dropped 4 bases, with 12 bases sitting between them. The CDR3 is made up of 15 amino acids. CDR1 is SGHVS, CDR2 FQNEAQ, per germline. CDR3 region: CASSLFTGMGNTIYF. The CDR3 DNA reads as TGTGCCAGCAGCTTATTCACAGGGATGGGAAACACCATATATTTT.